Listed below are T cell receptor beta chains from one sample, sequenced in a study of blood T cell repertoires in COVID-19. Sequencing was performed with immunoSEQ multiplex PCR; in TCRdb, only in-frame clones are kept and a portion is missing. Counted here are about 220,000 clones, about 80% occurring once; the ten biggest clones make up 3%. Sequences were obtained from peripheral blood. These receptors were obtained from a woman in her thirties who had recovered from COVID-19. Each CDR3 is given with its conserved first and last residue. Each record gives: CDR3 protein, CDR3 DNA, J gene, clone size, V gene, D gene. D genes are given only for firm matches. Rows may omit the clone size; those that give it use once, few, many or a size class.

CASSLPGGGNGNQPQHF,TGTGCCAGCAGTTTACCGGGGGGAGGAAATGGCAATCAGCCCCAGCATTTT,TRBJ1-5,-,TRBV28,-
CASSHPPSGYTDTQYF,TGTGCCAGCAGCCATCCCCCTAGCGGGTACACAGATACGCAGTATTTT,TRBJ2-3,-,TRBV14,TRBD2
CASSQAVGLAGEQFF,TGTGCCAGCAGCCAAGCCGTTGGACTAGCGGGTGAGCAGTTCTTC,TRBJ2-1,once,TRBV4-2,TRBD2
CASSISGGRTEAFF,TGTGCCAGTAGTATAAGCGGGGGAAGAACTGAAGCTTTCTTT,TRBJ1-1,-,TRBV19,-
CASSRGQNYGYTF,TGTGCCAGCAGCCGGGGACAGAACTATGGCTACACCTTC,TRBJ1-2,-,TRBV14,TRBD1
CSVADLASGIQYF,TGCAGCGTTGCAGATCTAGCGAGTGGCATTCAGTACTTC,TRBJ2-4,-,TRBV29-1,-
CASSSVQGLNTEAFF,TGCGCCAGCAGCTCGGTACAGGGGTTGAACACTGAAGCTTTCTTT,TRBJ1-1,-,TRBV5-1,TRBD1
CASSLFGNEQFF,TGTGCCAGCAGTTTATTCGGGAATGAGCAGTTCTTC,TRBJ2-1,-,TRBV27,-
CAFRQGSSYNEQFF,TGTGCCTTCCGGCAGGGAAGCTCCTACAATGAGCAGTTCTTC,TRBJ2-1,-,TRBV2,-
CASRQDRSGETQYF,TGTGCCAGCAGGCAGGACAGGTCGGGGGAGACCCAGTACTTC,TRBJ2-5,-,TRBV2,TRBD1
CASSLASRVGSNQPQHF,TGTGCTAGCAGCTTAGCCAGCAGGGTAGGTAGCAATCAGCCCCAGCATTTT,TRBJ1-5,-,TRBV7-7,-
CASSAAYEQYF,TGCGCCAGCAGTGCTGCCTACGAGCAGTACTTC,TRBJ2-7,-,TRBV10-2,-
CASSVRGGAQYF,TGTGCCAGCAGCGTACGAGGGGGGGCCCAGTACTTC,TRBJ2-5,-,TRBV9,-
CASSHHGLQPQHF,TGCGCCAGCAGCCATCATGGGCTACAGCCCCAGCATTTT,TRBJ1-5,-,TRBV4-1,-
CASSLSFLAGTQETQYF,TGTGCCAGCAGTTTATCTTTCCTAGCGGGGACCCAAGAGACCCAGTACTTC,TRBJ2-5,-,TRBV27,TRBD2
CASSVQLAVNEQFF,TGTGCCAGCAGCGTCCAATTAGCGGTCAATGAGCAGTTCTTC,TRBJ2-1,-,TRBV11-2,-
CASSHNLRLAGGPSTDTQYF,TGTGCCAGCAGCCACAACCTCAGACTAGCGGGAGGGCCGAGCACAGATACGCAGTATTTT,TRBJ2-3,-,TRBV7-6,TRBD2
CAWSSGLASYEQYF,TGTGCCTGGAGTTCGGGACTAGCGTCCTACGAGCAGTACTTC,TRBJ2-7,-,TRBV30,TRBD2
CASQDRGGEQYF,TGTGCCAGCCAAGACAGGGGCGGCGAGCAGTACTTC,TRBJ2-7,once,TRBV6-5,TRBD1
CASSLSFYEQYF,TGTGCCAGCAGTTTATCTTTCTACGAGCAGTACTTC,TRBJ2-7,-,TRBV28,-
CASRTQGRRGYTF,TGTGCCAGCAGGACACAGGGACGAAGGGGCTACACCTTC,TRBJ1-2,-,TRBV6-5,-
CASSSEGTASNQPQHF,TGTGCCAGCAGCTCGGAAGGGACAGCTTCCAATCAGCCCCAGCATTTT,TRBJ1-5,-,TRBV7-8,TRBD1
CASSDFSRSSYNEQFF,TGTGCCAGCAGTGACTTCTCCCGGTCCTCCTACAATGAGCAGTTCTTC,TRBJ2-1,few,TRBV6-4,-
CATRGARNQPQHF,TGTGCCACCCGCGGCGCTCGGAATCAGCCCCAGCATTTT,TRBJ1-5,-,TRBV27,-
CASSSRVKLRTDTQYF,TGTGCCAGCAGTTCCCGTGTAAAGCTGCGCACAGATACGCAGTATTTT,TRBJ2-3,-,TRBV27,-
CASSFQSGMNTEAFF,TGTGCCAGCAGTTTCCAAAGCGGGATGAACACTGAAGCTTTCTTT,TRBJ1-1,-,TRBV6-5,-
CASSPLTRLAANEQFF,TGTGCCAGCAGTCCCTTAACGAGGCTGGCCGCCAATGAGCAGTTCTTC,TRBJ2-1,-,TRBV28,-
CATDRGRSGNTIYF,TGTGCCACGGACAGGGGGCGGTCTGGAAACACCATATATTTT,TRBJ1-3,once,TRBV7-9,TRBD1
CASRQQGRDPRMNTEAFF,TGTGCAAGTCGACAACAGGGTAGGGATCCGAGAATGAACACTGAAGCTTTCTTT,TRBJ1-1,-,TRBV12-2,-
CASSLVGTSQYEQYF,TGTGCCAGCAGCTTAGTCGGGACTAGTCAGTACGAGCAGTACTTC,TRBJ2-7,few,TRBV11-2,TRBD2
CASKGVRVRQPQHF,TGTGCCAGCAAAGGTGTCAGGGTACGGCAGCCCCAGCATTTT,TRBJ1-5,-,TRBV6-5,-
CASSRQWTEAFF,TGTGCCAGCAGTCGACAGTGGACTGAAGCTTTCTTT,TRBJ1-1,-,TRBV14,-
CASSSGLRQPQHF,TGTGCCAGCTCGTCGGGTCTCCGTCAGCCCCAGCATTTT,TRBJ1-5,once,TRBV18,-
CASSPLVGDYPNIQYF,TGTGCCAGCAGTCCCCTCGTGGGGGACTACCCAAACATTCAGTACTTC,TRBJ2-4,-,TRBV28,TRBD2
CSASRTDEQFF,TGCAGCGCCTCCCGGACAGATGAGCAGTTCTTC,TRBJ2-1,-,TRBV29-1,-
CASSAPGLAGFTIYEQYF,TGTGCCAGCAGCGCTCCGGGACTAGCGGGATTTACCATCTACGAGCAGTACTTC,TRBJ2-7,-,TRBV7-2,TRBD2
CASSDAFRVSNSPLHF,TGTGCCAGCAGTGACGCCTTCAGGGTCTCAAATTCACCCCTCCACTTT,TRBJ1-6,once,TRBV6-1,-
CSASALAGGSDEQFF,TGCAGTGCTAGTGCGCTAGCGGGAGGAAGCGATGAGCAGTTCTTC,TRBJ2-1,-,TRBV20-1,TRBD2
CASSITPGVSAFF,TGTGCCAGCAGCATAACCCCCGGGGTCTCAGCTTTCTTT,TRBJ1-1,-,TRBV6-6,-
CASSLSGRGTGGETQYF,TGCGCCAGCAGCCTGAGCGGGAGGGGCACCGGCGGGGAGACCCAGTACTTC,TRBJ2-5,-,TRBV5-1,TRBD2
CATSDWLAGDTGELFF,TGTGCCACCAGTGATTGGCTAGCGGGAGACACCGGGGAGCTGTTTTTT,TRBJ2-2,-,TRBV24-1,TRBD2
CASSPDQETQYF,TGTGCCAGCAGCCCCGACCAAGAGACCCAGTACTTC,TRBJ2-5,once,TRBV11-2,-
CASSVHSGGPLHF,TGTGCCAGCAGTGTCCATTCCGGCGGACCCCTCCACTTT,TRBJ1-6,-,TRBV25-1,-
CASSEAQTSNEQFF,TGTGCCAGCAGTGAAGCACAGACTAGCAATGAGCAGTTCTTC,TRBJ2-1,-,TRBV2,-
CASSLISGVGGVEAFF,TGTGCCAGCAGTCTCATTTCAGGGGTTGGGGGGGTTGAAGCTTTCTTT,TRBJ1-1,-,TRBV27,-
CAWSVMWTANTEAFF,TGTGCCTGGAGTGTAATGTGGACAGCTAACACTGAAGCTTTCTTT,TRBJ1-1,-,TRBV30,-
CASSPIPRQVNQPQHF,TGTGCCAGCAGTCCGATTCCCCGGCAGGTCAATCAGCCCCAGCATTTT,TRBJ1-5,once,TRBV27,-
CASSWGLRTDTQYF,TGTGCCAGCAGCTGGGGACTTCGCACAGATACGCAGTATTTT,TRBJ2-3,-,TRBV5-8,-
CASSRGGSPSTDTQYF,TGTGCCAGCAGCCGGGGGGGGTCCCCGAGCACAGATACGCAGTATTTT,TRBJ2-3,-,TRBV7-7,TRBD2
CASSLQQGRESEQYF,TGTGCCAGCAGCTTGCAACAGGGTAGGGAAAGCGAGCAGTACTTC,TRBJ2-7,-,TRBV11-1,-
CASSQERLYGYTF,TGTGCCAGCAGCCAAGAGAGACTCTATGGCTACACCTTC,TRBJ1-2,-,TRBV14,-
CATSGTGGAYEQYF,TGTGCCACCAGCGGGACAGGGGGAGCCTACGAGCAGTACTTC,TRBJ2-7,-,TRBV15,TRBD1
CASSSTGGSYEQYF,TGTGCCAGCAGTTCCACAGGGGGTTCCTACGAGCAGTACTTC,TRBJ2-7,-,TRBV28,TRBD1